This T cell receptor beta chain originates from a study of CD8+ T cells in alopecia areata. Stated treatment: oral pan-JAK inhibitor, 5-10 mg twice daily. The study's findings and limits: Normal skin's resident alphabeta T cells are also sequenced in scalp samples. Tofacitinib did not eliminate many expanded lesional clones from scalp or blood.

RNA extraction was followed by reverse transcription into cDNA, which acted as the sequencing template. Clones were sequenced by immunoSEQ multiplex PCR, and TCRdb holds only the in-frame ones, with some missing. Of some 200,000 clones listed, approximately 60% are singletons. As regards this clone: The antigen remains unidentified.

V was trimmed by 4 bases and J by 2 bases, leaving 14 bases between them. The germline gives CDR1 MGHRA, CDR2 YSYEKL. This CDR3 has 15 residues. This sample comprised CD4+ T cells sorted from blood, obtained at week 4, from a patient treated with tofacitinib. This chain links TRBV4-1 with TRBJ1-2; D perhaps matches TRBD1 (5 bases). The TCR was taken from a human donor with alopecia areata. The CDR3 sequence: CASSPTRGKNYGYTF. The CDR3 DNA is TGCGCCAGCAGCCCCACCCGGGGCAAGAACTATGGCTACACCTTC.